This TCR beta chain was sequenced in a study of cytomegalovirus exposure and HLA in healthy donors. Study details: The roughly 120 validation repertoires were reported in a later analysis to have been generated on the same platform as the 666 first-cohort repertoires. Study-level points and caveats: According to a later analysis, TCR clusters from the first cohort tended to co-occur in the 120 or so validation repertoires. Three chains linked to CMV were shown in vitro to be specific for CMV antigens. The investigators catalogued 164 TCR beta chains as cytomegalovirus-associated.

CDR3 length: 15 residues. The junction had 2 bases not matched to a gene; V was cut back by 4 bases and J by 0 bases. CDR1 and CDR2 (germline): KGHSH, LQKENI. For this clone: What it binds is not known.

Only in-frame clones appear in the TCRdb table, and some are missing; sequencing was by immunoSEQ multiplex PCR. The table includes about 360,000 clones, 86% detected once. The sequencing input was PBMCs. The TCR sequence derives from a woman aged 18-29 years in good health and CMV-seronegative. The chain recombines TRBV18 with TRBJ2-5; TRBD1 aligns across 10 bases. CDR3 in amino acids: CASSLGQGDQETQYF. The CDR3 coding sequence is TGTGCCAGCTCACTTGGACAGGGGGACCAAGAGACCCAGTACTTC.